These 18 T cell receptor beta chains share one sample of origin, sequenced in a study of cytomegalovirus exposure and HLA in healthy donors. With 60 Vbeta and 13 Jbeta primers, the PCR was carried out. Sequencing used immunoSEQ multiplex PCR; TCRdb keeps in-frame clones, though not all of them. Its clone listing holds more than 30,000 clones. Sequencing used PBMCs. These receptors were obtained from a man in his forties in good health and CMV-seropositive.

The chain has TRBV30 and TRBJ2-7; the match to TRBD2 covers 9 bases. Looked up from germline, CDR1 is GTSNPN and CDR2 is SVGIG (reference sequence). V lost 0 bases, J lost 2 bases, and 5 bases stayed unmatched. The CDR3 runs 15 residues. In nucleotides, the CDR3 is TGTGCCTGGAGTGTTTGGGCTAGCGGGGCCTACGAGCAGTACTTC. Its protein product is CAWSVWASGAYEQYF. The full variable domain, its missing parts supplied by reference TRBV30 and TRBJ2-7, is SQTIHQWPATLVQPVGSPLSLECTVEGTSNPNLYWYRQAAGRGLQLLFYSVGIGQISSEVPQNLSASRPQDRQFILSSKKLLLSDSGFYLCAWSVWASGAYEQYFGPGTRLTVT.

The chain combines TRBV19 with TRBJ1-1; a possible D gene is TRBD1 (6 bases). CDR1 and CDR2 from the germline V gene are LNHDA and SQIVND (reference sequence). The CDR3 runs 14 residues. Deletions cut 1 base from V and 6 bases from J, with 12 bases between. The CDR3 region is CASSIGGGRAEAFF. The CDR3 region has the DNA TGTGCCAGTAGTATAGGAGGGGGTCGCGCTGAAGCTTTCTTT. The whole variable domain, filled in from reference TRBV19 and TRBJ1-1, reads DGGITQSPKYLFRKEGQNVTLSCEQNLNHDAMYWYRQDPGQGLRLIYYSQIVNDFQKGDIAEGYSVSREKKESFPLTVTSAQKNPTAFYLCASSIGGGRAEAFFGQGTRLTVV.

The chain links TRBV6-4 to TRBJ2-2; TRBD2 agrees at 11 bases. With V trimmed by 4 bases and J by 3 bases, 4 bases remained unmatched. The CDR3 extends over 16 amino acids. Per the germline V gene, CDR1 is MRHNA and CDR2 is SNTAGT. This CDR3 is CASSALAGDDTGELFF. DNA of the CDR3: TGTGCCAGCAGTGCACTAGCGGGAGACGACACCGGGGAGCTGTTTTTT.

This chain connects TRBV2 to TRBJ1-2; TRBD1 matches at 8 bases. The CDR3 length is 13 residues. Germline CDR1 and CDR2: SNHLY and FYNNEI. Trimming at V came to 4 bases and at J to 8 bases, leaving 6 bases not matched to a gene. CDR3 nucleotide sequence: TGTGCCAGCAGTGCGACAGGGGAGGGAGGCTACACCTTC. Encoded protein: CASSATGEGGYTF.

The chain combines TRBV29-1 with TRBJ1-1, with D perhaps TRBD1 (6 bases). The CDR3 consists of 12 residues. The germline gives CDR1 SQVTM, CDR2 ANQGSEA. Trimming stripped 4 bases from V and 3 bases from J, with 9 bases between. The chain's CDR3 is CSVVSGDTEAFF. The DNA for the CDR3 is TGCAGCGTTGTTTCAGGGGACACTGAAGCTTTCTTT.

V and J are TRBV29-1 and TRBJ1-1; maybe TRBD1 (5 bases). The CDR3 consists of 14 residues. Per germline, CDR1 SQVTM and CDR2 ANQGSEA. V lost 1 base, J lost 0 bases, and 9 bases lay in between. The CDR3 DNA is TGCAGCGTTGAAGTCCAGGGCTTGAACACTGAAGCTTTCTTT. It specifies CSVEVQGLNTEAFF.

The gene calls are TRBV19 and TRBJ1-2; 7 positions agree with TRBD1. Germline V gives CDR1 LNHDA, CDR2 SQIVND (reference sequence). V was clipped by 6 bases and J by 2 bases; unmatched bases: 9. CDR3 length equals 15 residues. The chain's CDR3 is CASRKQGLGNYGYTF. In DNA, the CDR3 is TGTGCCAGTAGGAAACAGGGGTTGGGGAACTATGGCTACACCTTC.

The chain combines TRBV5-1 with TRBJ2-3, with 7 bases matching TRBD2. The CDR3 loop spans 14 amino acids. Germline loops: CDR1 SGHRS, CDR2 YFSETQ. V lost 5 bases to trimming and J lost 3 bases; unmatched junction nucleotides: 6. The CDR3 bases are TGCGCCAGCAGGGGGAGCGGGGCAACAGATACGCAGTATTTT. Translated: CASRGSGATDTQYF.

This rearrangement joins TRBV6-5 to TRBJ1-2; D possibly corresponds to TRBD1 (5 bases). CDR1 is MNHEY, CDR2 SVGAGI, per germline. The CDR3 consists of 13 residues. Trimming pared 6 bases from V and 3 bases from J, leaving 11 bases between. CDR3 amino acids: CASSEQEYYGYTF. The CDR3 DNA is TGTGCCAGCAGCGAACAGGAGTACTATGGCTACACCTTC.

The gene calls are TRBV5-1 and TRBJ2-5; tentative D call: TRBD1 (6 bases). The DNA end favors TRBJ2-7, so the J call may be wrong. CDR3 length equals 16 residues. Germline assignment: CDR1 SGHRS and CDR2 YFSETQ. In DNA, the CDR3 is TGCGCCAGCAGCGCGTTTCAGGGGTCGAGCTCCTACGAGCAGTACTTC. Translating it yields CASSAFQGSSSYEQYF.

V usage is TRBV18 and J usage is TRBJ2-7; D possibly corresponds to TRBD2 (6 bases). V was trimmed by 3 bases and J by 2 bases, leaving 14 bases between them. The CDR3 has 15 residues. Germline CDR1 reads KGHSH; CDR2 reads LQKENI. This chain's CDR3 is CASSPGGAATYEQYF. In DNA, the CDR3 is TGTGCCAGCTCACCCGGGGGAGCGGCTACCTACGAGCAGTACTTC.

This chain joins TRBV18 and TRBJ2-7; tentative D call: TRBD2 (7 bases). The CDR3 covers 13 residues. Trimming removed 4 bases from V and 4 bases from J, with 11 bases in between. Germline-derived CDR1 and CDR2 are KGHSH and LQKENI. Here the CDR3 reads CASSHGGRYEQYF. DNA for the CDR3: TGTGCCAGCTCACACGGGGGGCGGTACGAGCAGTACTTC.

This chain links TRBV10-3 with TRBJ2-7; TRBD1 is a possible D gene (6 bases). Germline CDR1 reads ENHRY; CDR2 reads SYGVKD. The CDR3 totals 13 residues. V lost 11 bases and J 12 bases, leaving 26 bases between the germline ends. The DNA for the CDR3 is TGTGCCTCCCGGCCGGGTCGGGACACCGGACCGTACTTC. Protein: CASRPGRDTGPYF.

The CDR3 bases are TGTGCCAGCAGCTTGGGACTAGCGGGAGACGGGGGGTACAATGAGCAGTTCTTC. As protein: CASSLGLAGDGGYNEQFF. The chain recombines TRBV7-9 with TRBJ2-1; TRBD2 agrees at 14 bases. J was trimmed by 4 bases and V by 3 bases; bases with no gene match: 8. The V gene's germline CDR1 is SEHNR and CDR2 FQNEAQ (reference sequence). The CDR3 is 18 residues long.

V and J are TRBV18 and TRBJ2-1; 9 bases fit TRBD2. Germline CDR1 KGHSH, CDR2 LQKENI. The CDR3 length is 16 residues. The junction had 6 bases not matched to a gene; V was cut back by 1 base and J by 5 bases. The CDR3 loop is CASSPLSGSLNNEQFF. CDR3 nucleotides: TGTGCCAGCTCACCACTTAGCGGGAGCCTTAACAATGAGCAGTTCTTC. The full variable domain, in which reference TRBV18 and TRBJ2-1 provide the parts outside the CDR3, is NAGVMQNPRHLVRRRGQEARLRCSPMKGHSHVYWYRQLPEEGLKFMVYLQKENIIDESGMPKERFSAEFPKEGPSILRIQQVVRGDSAAYFCASSPLSGSLNNEQFFGPGTRLTVL.

The chain joins TRBV7-9 to TRBJ2-4; a weak D match, TRBD2 (5 bases). Trimming took 7 bases from V and 0 from J, leaving 16 bases between them. This CDR3 spans 16 amino acids. Germline CDR1 is SEHNR and CDR2 is FQNEAQ (reference sequence). CDR3: CASTAAGELAKNIQYF. CDR3 nucleotide sequence: TGTGCCAGCACCGCTGCCGGGGAACTAGCCAAAAACATTCAGTACTTC.

The chain recombines TRBV5-5 with TRBJ2-7; D is unclear. This CDR3 contains 14 residues. V was pared by 0 bases and J by 3 bases, with 10 bases between. The germline CDR1 and CDR2 sequences are SGHKS and YYEKEE (reference sequence). This CDR3 is CASSLALQVYEQYF. The DNA of the CDR3 is TGTGCCAGCAGCTTGGCGCTCCAGGTCTACGAGCAGTACTTC.

The rearrangement links TRBV6-1 to TRBJ1-6, with TRBD1 matching 8 bases. CDR1 MNHNS and CDR2 SASEGT come from the germline V gene. Trimming at V came to 3 bases and at J to 10 bases, leaving 5 bases not matched to a gene. The CDR3 is 14 amino acids. DNA for the CDR3: TGTGCCAGCAGTGACAGGACAGGGAACTCACCCCTCCACTTT. This codes for CASSDRTGNSPLHF.